This record concerns one TCR beta chain sequence. The antigen is not known. Germline V gene sequence: CDR1 MNHEY, CDR2 SMNVEV (reference sequence). The CDR3 runs to 19 residues. The junction had 12 bases not matched to a gene; V was cut back by 0 bases and J by 0 bases. Assay used: immunoSEQ multiplex PCR; TCRdb lists only in-frame clones, some missing. The sample carries around 62,000 clones, 88% recorded once. The sample originates from a study of chemoradiotherapy in HPV16-positive cancers. Study overall: Candidate HPV-specific clones and shared TCR motifs came from a couple of HPV16-positive patients.

General study results and limits: Candidate HPV-specific clones and E7-related TCR motifs grew in tumor during treatment.

The rearrangement uses TRBV27 and TRBJ1-1; TRBD1 agrees at 8 bases. This TCR was sampled from a human donor with HPV-associated anogenital cancer. Specimen: blood, collected from a patient who underwent chemoradiotherapy. The CDR3 sequence is CASSLSAGGNRIMNTEAFF. In nucleotides, the CDR3 is TGTGCCAGCAGTTTATCAGCAGGGGGCAATCGAATAATGAACACTGAAGCTTTCTTT.